This passage covers 21 T cell receptor beta chains from one sample sequenced in a study of blood T cell repertoires in COVID-19. The table came from immunoSEQ multiplex PCR; TCRdb's copy has only in-frame clones and leaves some out. The table has approximately 210,000 clones, around 85% seen once. What was sequenced was peripheral blood. These receptors were taken from a woman aged 70-85 years with acute or convalescent COVID-19.

The chain couples TRBV19 to TRBJ1-6; 8 bases map to TRBD1. With V trimmed by 3 bases and J by 8 bases, 6 bases remained unmatched. Germline V gene lookup returns CDR1 LNHDA and CDR2 SQIVND (reference sequence). The CDR3 runs 15 residues. The CDR3: CASSIRTGSDSPLHF. The CDR3 DNA sequence: TGTGCCAGTAGTATCCGGACAGGGAGCGATTCACCCCTCCACTTT.

CDR3 DNA sequence: TGTGCCAGCAGCTTGACCGGGACAGGGGGCAACGAGCAGTACTTC. Protein: CASSLTGTGGNEQYF. The rearrangement uses TRBV7-9 and TRBJ2-7; 12 nucleotides agree with TRBD1. The germline CDR1 and CDR2 sequences are SEHNR and FQNEAQ (reference sequence). After removal of 3 bases from V and 5 bases from J, the junction contained 5 bases not matched to a gene. CDR3 size: 15 residues.

The chain links TRBV5-6 to TRBJ2-7; 9 bases agree with TRBD1. The CDR3 runs 15 residues. The junction had 8 bases not matched to a gene; V was cut back by 4 bases and J by 3 bases. Per germline, CDR1 SGHDT and CDR2 YYEEEE. In nucleotides, the CDR3 is TGTGCCAGCAGCATTACCGGGACAGGGCTCTACGAGCAGTACTTC. Its translation is CASSITGTGLYEQYF.

This clone was recorded only once. The gene calls are TRBV12-3 or TRBV12-4 and TRBJ2-1; D is perhaps TRBD1 (5 bases). The CDR3 is 13 residues long. The V end lost 6 bases, the J end lost 9 bases, and 15 bases lay between the germline ends. In nucleotides, the CDR3 is TGTGCCAGCAGACAGGACCCTCTTGGTGAGCAGTTCTTC. Translation: CASRQDPLGEQFF.

This chain joins TRBV5-6 and TRBJ2-7; TRBD1 might be the D (8 bases). The CDR3 covers 15 residues. Germline V gene data show CDR1 as SGHDT and CDR2 as YYEEEE. Trimming removed 4 bases at V and 1 base at J, with 15 bases between. The CDR3 loop reads CASSASGTGSYEQYF. CDR3 nucleotide sequence: TGTGCCAGCAGCGCCAGCGGGACAGGTTCCTACGAGCAGTACTTC.

This rearrangement joins TRBV27 to TRBJ2-5; D remains ambiguous. V shed 4 bases and J shed 2 bases, with 8 bases lying between them. The CDR3 runs to 13 residues. In germline, CDR1 is MNHEY, CDR2 SMNVEV (reference sequence). The chain's CDR3 is CASSYRLQETQYF. In DNA, the CDR3 is TGTGCCAGCAGTTATAGACTGCAAGAGACCCAGTACTTC.

The CDR3 region has the DNA TGTGCCAGCAGCCAAGAGAGGGTTGTGGAAGCTTTCTTT. This gives the protein CASSQERVVEAFF. V is TRBV4-2 and J is TRBJ1-1, with D uncertain. Germline V gene sequence: CDR1 LGHNA, CDR2 YNFKEQ. V lost 0 bases and J 8 bases, leaving 10 bases between the germline ends. This CDR3 comprises 13 residues.

The chain recombines TRBV19 with TRBJ2-5; 7 nucleotides agree with TRBD1. The germline gives CDR1 LNHDA, CDR2 SQIVND (reference sequence). The J segment lost 0 bases and the V segment lost 3 bases, leaving 1 base of the junction unmatched. This CDR3 has 14 residues. CDR3 sequence reads: CASSIGTDQETQYF. The CDR3, as DNA: TGTGCCAGTAGTATCGGGACAGACCAAGAGACCCAGTACTTC.

V gene TRBV7-8 combines with J gene TRBJ1-1; maybe TRBD1 (5 bases). V lost 3 bases and J 4 bases, leaving 12 bases between the germline ends. CDR1 and CDR2 (germline): SGHVS, FQNEAQ. This CDR3 is built from 14 residues. The CDR3 DNA sequence: TGTGCCAGCAGCTTGGAGTGGGGGGGCACTGAAGCTTTCTTT. This gives the protein CASSLEWGGTEAFF.

This chain links TRBV6-5 with TRBJ2-2; 10 nucleotides line up with TRBD1. CDR1 is MNHEY and CDR2 is SVGAGI in the germline V gene. The J segment lost 6 bases and the V segment lost 2 bases, leaving 3 bases of the junction unmatched. The CDR3 loop spans 15 amino acids. DNA for the CDR3: TGTGCCAGCAGTTACAACGGACAGGGGGCCGGGGAGCTGTTTTTT. It yields the protein CASSYNGQGAGELFF.

In its sample, this clone was seen once. The chain is built from TRBV3-1 (or the pseudogene TRBV3-2) and TRBJ2-1; 9 bases line up with TRBD1. The CDR3 runs to 16 residues. CDR1 and CDR2 from the germline V gene are LGHDT and YNNKEL (reference sequence). J gave up 1 base and V 1 base, and 2 bases lay outside the gene matches. Here the CDR3 reads CASSQVDRGSYNEQFF. CDR3 DNA: TGTGCCAGCAGCCAAGTAGACAGGGGGTCCTACAATGAGCAGTTCTTC.

CDR3 residues: CSVAGGNQETQYF. CDR3 coding DNA: TGCAGCGTTGCGGGGGGGAACCAAGAGACCCAGTACTTC. This chain uses TRBV29-1 with TRBJ2-5; 8 nucleotides line up with TRBD2. From germline, CDR1 is SQVTM and CDR2 ANQGSEA. Trimming cost V 4 bases and J 0 bases; bases outside gene matches: 1. The CDR3 consists of 13 residues.

Remarks on this clone: The germline gene is not matched at one end of the junction; a read error may be the cause. The chain recombines TRBV6-5 with TRBJ1-3; D call uncertain. The CDR3 extends over 12 amino acids. Germline CDR1 MNHEY, CDR2 SVGAGI. As DNA, the CDR3 is TGTGCCAGCAGCTACTCTGGAAACACCATATATTTT. As protein: CASSYSGNTIYF.

The chain carries TRBV11-3 and TRBJ2-3, with 9 bases aligning to TRBD2. Germline CDR1 and CDR2: SGHNT and YENEEA. V dropped 4 bases and J dropped 0; count of bases not matched to a gene: 8. The length of the CDR3 is 17 residues. The CDR3: CASSSSSGVISTDTQYF. Here the CDR3 DNA reads TGTGCCAGCAGCTCGTCTAGCGGGGTGATAAGCACAGATACGCAGTATTTT.

V is TRBV18 and J is TRBJ2-5, with 7 bases matching TRBD1. The CDR3 consists of 14 residues. Germline CDR1 and CDR2: KGHSH and LQKENI. With V trimmed by 3 bases and J by 4 bases, 5 bases remained unmatched. CDR3 sequence reads: CASSPSAGGETQYF. CDR3 DNA: TGTGCCAGCTCACCGAGTGCAGGGGGAGAGACCCAGTACTTC.

The chain carries TRBV28 and TRBJ2-7; 12 positions agree with TRBD1. J was trimmed by 6 bases and V by 2 bases; bases with no gene match: 5. This CDR3 is built from 15 residues. Looked up from germline, CDR1 is MDHEN and CDR2 is SYDVKM. CDR3 loop: CASSLGGTGGFEQYF. Written as DNA, the CDR3 is TGTGCCAGCAGTTTAGGTGGGACAGGGGGCTTCGAGCAGTACTTC.

The chain uses TRBV18 and TRBJ2-1, with 9 bases lining up with TRBD1. CDR1 and CDR2 (germline): KGHSH, LQKENI. Germline trimming cut 3 bases from V and 4 bases from J; bases unmatched to any gene: 10. This CDR3 region has 17 residues. DNA for the CDR3: TGTGCCAGCTCACCTAGCCTCGGGACAGGGTTTTACAATGAGCAGTTCTTC. Its translation is CASSPSLGTGFYNEQFF.

The rearrangement joins TRBV7-2 to TRBJ2-1; TRBD1 aligns across 7 bases. Germline V gives CDR1 SGHTA, CDR2 FQGNSA. The trim removed 10 bases at V and 3 bases at J, leaving 12 bases unmatched. The CDR3 loop spans 15 amino acids. This CDR3 is CATSQGTVGYNEQFF. CDR3 sequence (DNA): TGTGCCACCTCCCAAGGGACAGTGGGCTACAATGAGCAGTTCTTC.

V and J are TRBV11-2 and TRBJ2-7, with 11 nucleotides matching TRBD2. The V gene end was trimmed by 5 bases and the J gene end by 7 bases; junction bases not matched to a gene: 10. CDR1 and CDR2 from the germline V gene are SGHAT and FQNNGV. The CDR3 covers 15 residues. The CDR3 region is CASSPLTSGAWEQYF. In DNA, the CDR3 is TGTGCCAGCAGCCCCCTGACTAGCGGGGCCTGGGAGCAGTACTTC.

This sequence joins TRBV18 and TRBJ1-3; D ambiguous. CDR1 and CDR2 from the germline V gene are KGHSH and LQKENI. The CDR3 loop spans 17 amino acids. V lost 2 bases and J lost 1, with 15 bases in between. DNA of the CDR3: TGTGCCAGCTCACCAAGAGCTACGATTGAGTCTGGAAACACCATATATTTT. Protein: CASSPRATIESGNTIYF.

The chain has TRBV7-7 and TRBJ1-1, with a weak D call TRBD1 (5 bases). CDR1 and CDR2 from the germline V gene are SSHAT and FNYEAQ (reference sequence). CDR3 length: 13 residues. Trimming took 6 bases from V and 1 from J, leaving 9 bases between them. CDR3 sequence reads: CASSLTENTEAFF. CDR3 DNA: TGTGCCAGCAGTTTGACAGAGAACACTGAAGCTTTCTTT.